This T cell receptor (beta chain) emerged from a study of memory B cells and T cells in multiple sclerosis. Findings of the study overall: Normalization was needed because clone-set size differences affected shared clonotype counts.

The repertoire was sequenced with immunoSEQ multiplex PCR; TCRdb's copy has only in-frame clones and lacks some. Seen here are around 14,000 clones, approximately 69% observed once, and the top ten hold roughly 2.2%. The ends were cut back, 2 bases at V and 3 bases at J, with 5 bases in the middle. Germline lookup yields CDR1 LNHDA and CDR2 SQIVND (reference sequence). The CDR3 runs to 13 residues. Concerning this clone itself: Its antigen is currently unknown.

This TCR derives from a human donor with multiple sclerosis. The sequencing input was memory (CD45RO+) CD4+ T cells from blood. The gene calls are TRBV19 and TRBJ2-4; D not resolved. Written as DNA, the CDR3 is TGTGCCAGTAGTATACCGGGCAAAAACATTCAGTACTTC. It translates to CASSIPGKNIQYF.